This entry describes one T cell receptor (beta chain). The clone's antigen remains unknown. Base qualities are not at hand, and no much larger clone is one base apart. The sample comes from a study of blood T cell repertoires in COVID-19 (dated by TCRdb to the early 2020s). In the study overall: Samples covering the acute and convalescent phases of COVID-19 were provided by collaborators in the United States, Italy and Spain. The material from the prospective study consisted of cDNA or gDNA derived from T cells, B-cell-depleted T cells, or PBMCs. Deeply sampled blood TCRbeta repertoires from subjects exposed to, actively infected with, or recovered from COVID-19 were included in the dataset. The repertoires were made available in a free public database intended to serve as a resource for research on the immune response to SARS-CoV-2. The samples were drawn from the first 160 participants of the ongoing ImmuneRACE study and from about 1,200 subjects provided by 6 global collaborators. The sample metadata nearly always contained a de-identified subject ID, COVID-19 status, age in years and sex. Where available, HLA class I and class II types were taken from metadata supplied by the sample provider and were not determined by assay-based typing.

The immunoSEQ Assay, a bias-controlled multiplex PCR, was used to amplify TCRbeta CDR3 regions from genomic DNA. Processing in the source paper ran as follows. Nucleated cell counts per sample were estimated from amplification of reference gene primers within the assay. To quantify the absolute abundance of each unique TCRbeta CDR3 rearrangement, sequence reads were collapsed and filtered. Productive Simpson clonality was computed per sample as the square root of Simpson's diversity index over productive rearrangements. TCRdb mirrors the immuneACCESS table, restricted to in-frame sequences. Some clones are absent from its copies; in checked studies, under half trace to an unresolved V gene, and the reason for the others is unknown. V and J calls and clone size follow that table, whereas D and trimming were derived from the DNA. A total of 140,000 to 150,000 clones appear in this sample, around four fifths of them only once. The biggest ten clones account for approximately 6% of the sample.

In the prospective study, participants were 18 to 89 years old, resided in 24 geographic areas of the United States, and were enrolled through a virtual design. To assign participants to cohorts, the prospective study relied on clinical history that participants themselves reported in a screening survey and a study questionnaire. Recovered participants in ImmuneRACE Cohort 3 were defined by two consecutive negative NP/OP PCR tests, clearance by a healthcare professional, or resolution of symptoms. In the prospective study, mobile phlebotomists collected whole blood, serum and a nasopharyngeal or oropharyngeal swab from each participant. Additional blood draws and questionnaires over an approximately two-month period could optionally be provided by prospective study participants. Before DNA extraction, prospective study blood samples were shipped either frozen or at room temperature. From the cysteine up to the phenylalanine, the CDR3 has a length of 13 residues. Only the CDR3 DNA stays, 39 bases, in frame from base 1. The trim is 6 bases for V and 3 bases for J, with a gap of 10 bases between the germline ends.

Overall results and qualifications from the work: The quantity of clinical and demographic metadata differed by source and by participant and was supplied without curation.

Source material: PBMCs or T cells enriched from blood (not recorded which). The chain is assembled from TRBV12-3 or TRBV12-4 and TRBJ2-3; possibly the D gene is TRBD1, per 5 matching bases. The TCR was taken from a woman aged 45-65 years who had recovered from COVID-19. The CDR3 reads CASRNDRTDTQYF. The nucleotide sequence is given as TGTGCCAGCAGAAACGACAGAACAGATACGCAGTATTTT.